Presented here are 15 T cell receptor beta chains from one specimen sequenced in a study of T-cell reconstitution after alpha-beta-depleted transplantation in children. Preparation of the TCRbeta library involved a method that used unique molecular identifiers. Each CDR3 protein is one row after TCRdb ran MiXCR on the PCR reads. The repertoire consists of about 580,000 distinct CDR3 sequences, with more than 20% occurring once and the leading ten covering 30% to 40%. Sequenced material: PBMCs, taken before TCRalphabeta/CD19-depleted stem cell transplant. The receptors here all came from a boy younger than two with Wiskott-Aldrich syndrome, due to receive a stem cell transplant.

This rearrangement joins TRBV2 to TRBJ2-1, with a possible D match to TRBD1 (5 bases). Trimming removed 4 bases at V and 9 bases at J, with 10 bases between. The CDR3 covers 12 residues. The germline V gene has CDR1 SNHLY and CDR2 FYNNEI. For the CDR3, the DNA is TGTGCCAGCAGTGCCCGTCAGGGTGAGCAGTTCTTC. Protein sequence: CASSARQGEQFF.

There are a few counts of this clonotype. V and J are TRBV5-1 and TRBJ2-1; D perhaps matches TRBD2 (6 bases). Germline lookup yields CDR1 SGHRS and CDR2 YFSETQ. CDR3 length equals 14 residues. With 0 bases removed from V and 3 bases from J, the gap between germline ends came to 7 bases. This CDR3 reads CASSLGAGYNEQFF. DNA for the CDR3: TGCGCCAGCAGCTTGGGAGCGGGCTACAATGAGCAGTTCTTC. The full variable domain, its missing parts supplied by reference TRBV5-1 and TRBJ2-1, is KAGVTQTPRYLIKTRGQQVTLSCSPISGHRSVSWYQQTPGQGLQFLFEYFSETQRNKGNFPGRFSGRQFSNSRSEMNVSTLELGDSALYLCASSLGAGYNEQFFGPGTRLTVL.

The chain joins TRBV25-1 to TRBJ2-1, with 7 nucleotides matching TRBD1. The J segment lost 5 bases and the V segment lost 4 bases, leaving 11 bases of the junction unmatched. This CDR3 has 16 amino acids. Germline-derived CDR1 and CDR2 are MGHDK and SYGVNS. DNA of the CDR3: TGTGCCAGCAGTGGTAAGACAGGGTCGCCCAACAATGAGCAGTTCTTC. Its translation: CASSGKTGSPNNEQFF. The entire variable domain, with the rest obtained from reference TRBV25-1 and TRBJ2-1, is as follows: EADIYQTPRYLVIGTGKKITLECSQTMGHDKMYWYQQDPGMELHLIHYSYGVNSTEKGDLSSESTVSRIRTEHFPLTLESARPSHTSQYLCASSGKTGSPNNEQFFGPGTRLTVL.

This clonotype was observed a few times. This sequence joins TRBV10-3 and TRBJ2-2; 11 nucleotides match TRBD2. The CDR3 covers 15 residues. CDR1 and CDR2 from the germline V gene are ENHRY and SYGVKD. V was clipped by 6 bases and J by 4 bases; unmatched bases: 4. CDR3 residues: CAISGLAGPTGELFF. The CDR3 coding sequence is TGTGCCATCAGCGGACTAGCGGGTCCCACCGGGGAGCTGTTTTTT.

The chain joins TRBV12-3 or TRBV12-4 to TRBJ2-2, with 8 nucleotides matching TRBD2. The CDR3 consists of 17 residues. Trimming took 0 bases from V and 5 from J; bases not matched to a gene: 8. CDR3 protein: CASSLASTSVVTGELFF. CDR3 DNA: TGTGCCAGCAGTTTAGCCTCGACTAGCGTCGTGACCGGGGAGCTGTTTTTT.

The gene calls are TRBV27 and TRBJ1-4; D is possibly TRBD1 (6 bases). The CDR3 is made up of 15 amino acids. Germline V gene data show CDR1 as MNHEY and CDR2 as SMNVEV (reference sequence). V was pared by 7 bases and J by 7 bases, with 19 bases between. CDR3: CASNKRGVRGEKLFF. DNA for the CDR3: TGTGCCAGCAACAAGAGGGGGGTACGAGGTGAAAAACTGTTTTTT. Full variable domain (rest looked up from reference TRBV27 and TRBJ1-4): EAQVTQNPRYLITVTGKKLTVTCSQNMNHEYMSWYRQDPGLGLRQIYYSMNVEVTDKGDVPEGYKVSRKEKRNFPLILESPSPNQTSLYFCASNKRGVRGEKLFFGSGTQLSVL.

The V call is TRBV5-1, the J call TRBJ2-7; 7 bases are a match to TRBD1. Trimming at V came to 0 bases and at J to 4 bases, leaving 7 bases not matched to a gene. Germline assignment: CDR1 SGHRS and CDR2 YFSETQ. The CDR3 is made up of 15 amino acids. This CDR3 reads CASSLDFGTVYEQYF. DNA of the CDR3: TGCGCCAGCAGCTTGGATTTCGGGACAGTTTACGAGCAGTACTTC.

V usage is TRBV10-3 and J usage is TRBJ2-3; 9 bases are shared with TRBD2. This CDR3 spans 15 amino acids. V trimming: 6 bases; J trimming: 2 bases; junction bases outside the gene matches: 6. Germline CDR1 is ENHRY and CDR2 is SYGVKD. Written as DNA, the CDR3 is TGTGCCATCAGAGATAGCGGGAGTCCCACAGATACGCAGTATTTT. It codes for CAIRDSGSPTDTQYF.

This clonotype has a handful of counts. V usage is TRBV20-1 and J usage is TRBJ1-5; 11 nucleotides line up with TRBD1. Germline values: CDR1 DFQATT, CDR2 SNEGSKA (reference sequence). Trimming took 6 bases from V and 5 from J; bases not matched to a gene: 3. CDR3 size: 13 residues. The CDR3: CSAGGQGDQPQHF. The CDR3, as DNA: TGCAGTGCGGGGGGACAGGGGGATCAGCCCCAGCATTTT.

Only a few counts were recorded for this clonotype. The chain couples TRBV6-1 to TRBJ2-5; 12 positions agree with TRBD2. This CDR3 region has 17 residues. CDR1 and CDR2 from the germline V gene are MNHNS and SASEGT. V was clipped by 6 bases and J by 1 base; unmatched bases: 9. The CDR3 sequence is CASSLGLAGPSQETQYF. In DNA form, the CDR3 reads TGTGCCAGCAGCCTAGGACTAGCGGGACCGAGCCAAGAGACCCAGTACTTC.

This clonotype has just a few counts. The chain joins TRBV5-6 to TRBJ2-2, with D maybe TRBD2 (5 bases). The germline V gene encodes CDR1 SGHDT and CDR2 YYEEEE. The CDR3 is 16 residues long. V lost 2 bases to trimming and J lost 1 base, with 12 bases between them. CDR3 sequence: CASSFSPRENTGELFF. CDR3 bases: TGTGCCAGCAGCTTTTCTCCTCGGGAGAACACCGGGGAGCTGTTTTTT.

Concerning this clonotype itself: The germline gene is not matched at one end of the junction; a read error may be the cause. CDR3 region: CASSLGLIAGPSCEQYF. As DNA, the CDR3 is TGCGCCAGCAGCTTGGGTTTAATAGCGGGGCCTTCCTGCGAGCAGTACTTC. The chain carries TRBV5-1 and TRBJ2-7; 8 nucleotides align to TRBD2. CDR3 size: 17 residues. Germline-derived CDR1 and CDR2 are SGHRS and YFSETQ.

CDR3 in amino acids: CSAKNYGYTF. CDR3 sequence (DNA): TGCAGTGCGAAGAACTATGGCTACACCTTC. This chain joins TRBV20-1 and TRBJ1-2; D not certain. The CDR3 has 10 amino acids. V was clipped by 6 bases and J by 2 bases, with 4 bases between them. CDR1 and CDR2 (germline): DFQATT, SNEGSKA (reference sequence).

The rearrangement uses TRBV4-1 and TRBJ2-2; 9 bases are shared with TRBD2. This CDR3 is 15 amino acids long. Trimming took 10 bases from V and 1 from J; bases not matched to a gene: 7. In germline, CDR1 is MGHRA, CDR2 YSYEKL. As DNA, the CDR3 is TGCGCCACCAATAATAGCGGGAGGAACACCGGGGAGCTGTTTTTT. As protein: CATNNSGRNTGELFF.

This clonotype was counted a few times. The chain combines TRBV20-1 with TRBJ2-4; TRBD1 agrees at 7 bases. Germline V gene sequence: CDR1 DFQATT, CDR2 SNEGSKA (reference sequence). V shed 0 bases and J 7 bases; nucleotides not matched to a gene: 6. This CDR3 region has 14 residues. As DNA, the CDR3 is TGCAGTGCTAGAGATGGCAGGGGGATGAACATTCAGTACTTC. This encodes CSARDGRGMNIQYF.